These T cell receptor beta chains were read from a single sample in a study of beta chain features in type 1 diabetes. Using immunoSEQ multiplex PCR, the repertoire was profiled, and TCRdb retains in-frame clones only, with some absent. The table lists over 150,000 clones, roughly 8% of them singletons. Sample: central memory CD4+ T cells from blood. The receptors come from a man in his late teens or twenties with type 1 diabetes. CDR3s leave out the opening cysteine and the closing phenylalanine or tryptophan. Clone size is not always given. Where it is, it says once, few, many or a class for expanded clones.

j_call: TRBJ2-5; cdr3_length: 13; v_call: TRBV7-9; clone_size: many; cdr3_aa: ASSSGTGQRETQY
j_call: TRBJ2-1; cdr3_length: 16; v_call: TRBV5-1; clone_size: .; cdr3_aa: ASSSQTSGGLTYNEQF
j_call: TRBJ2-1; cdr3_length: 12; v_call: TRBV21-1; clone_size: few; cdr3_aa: ASPQRVAASEQF
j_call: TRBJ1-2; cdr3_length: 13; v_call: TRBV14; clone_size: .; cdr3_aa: ASSPLTGGYYGYT
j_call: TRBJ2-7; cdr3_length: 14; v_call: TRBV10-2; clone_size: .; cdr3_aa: ASSEPHSQGAEEQY
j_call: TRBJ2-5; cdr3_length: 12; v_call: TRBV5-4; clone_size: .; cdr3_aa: ASSRTGSQETQY
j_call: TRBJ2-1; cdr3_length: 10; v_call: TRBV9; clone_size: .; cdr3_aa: ASSVEQDEQF
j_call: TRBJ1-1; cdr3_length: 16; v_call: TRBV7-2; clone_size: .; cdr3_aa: ASSLARQGYSVNTEAF
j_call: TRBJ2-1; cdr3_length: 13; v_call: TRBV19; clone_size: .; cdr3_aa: ASSTQGLSYNEQF
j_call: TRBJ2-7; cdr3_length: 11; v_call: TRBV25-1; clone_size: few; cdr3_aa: ASSDSRSYEQY
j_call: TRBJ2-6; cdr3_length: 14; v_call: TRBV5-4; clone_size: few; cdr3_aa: ASSLEGGTGANVLT
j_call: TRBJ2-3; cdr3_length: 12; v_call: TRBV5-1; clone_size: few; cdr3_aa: ASSLLPLVDTQY
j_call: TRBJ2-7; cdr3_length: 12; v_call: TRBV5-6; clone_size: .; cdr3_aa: ASSLKRELYEQY
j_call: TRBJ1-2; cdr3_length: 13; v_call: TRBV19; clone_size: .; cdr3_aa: ASSTQGQASYGYT
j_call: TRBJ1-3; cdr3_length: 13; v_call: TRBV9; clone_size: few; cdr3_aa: ASSAQGAAGNTIY